Here is one TCR beta chain with its context. The data were taken from a study of CD8+CD57+ T cells in acquired aplastic anemia. Background on the study: Where healthy donors were concerned, CD4+ cells averaged about 10 million reads.

According to the study, genomic DNA was the template for TCR beta VDJ and CDR3 profiling. TCRdb reprocessed the reads via MiXCR and lists one record per CDR3 protein. The sample lists 68,000 or so distinct CDR3 sequences, approximately 51% occurring once. This sequence was found in a human donor in good health, serving as a control. Sequences were obtained from sorted CD4+, CD8+, or CD8+CD57+ T cells (not recorded which) from PBMCs.

Written as DNA, the CDR3 is TGTGCCAGCACCAAGGGCGGGAGTACCTACGAGCAGTACTTC. The encoded protein is CASTKGGSTYEQYF. J is TRBJ2-7 and V is TRBV2; 7 nucleotides agree with TRBD2. This CDR3 is 14 amino acids long. The V and J ends lost 7 bases and 2 bases, in that order; junction bases with no gene match: 8. The germline V gene encodes CDR1 SNHLY and CDR2 FYNNEI.